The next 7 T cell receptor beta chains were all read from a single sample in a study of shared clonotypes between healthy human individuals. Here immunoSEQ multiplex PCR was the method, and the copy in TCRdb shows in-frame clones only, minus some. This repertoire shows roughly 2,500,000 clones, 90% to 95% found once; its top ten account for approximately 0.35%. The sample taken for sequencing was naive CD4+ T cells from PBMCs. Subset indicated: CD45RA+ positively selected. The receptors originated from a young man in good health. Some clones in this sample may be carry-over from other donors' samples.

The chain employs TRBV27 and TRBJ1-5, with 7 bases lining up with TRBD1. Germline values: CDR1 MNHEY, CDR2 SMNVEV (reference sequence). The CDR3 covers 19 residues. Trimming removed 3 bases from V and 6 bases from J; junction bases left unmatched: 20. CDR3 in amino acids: CASSFSGATRGGRGQPQHF. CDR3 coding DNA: TGTGCCAGCAGTTTCTCGGGCGCTACTAGAGGGGGCCGCGGTCAGCCCCAGCATTTT.

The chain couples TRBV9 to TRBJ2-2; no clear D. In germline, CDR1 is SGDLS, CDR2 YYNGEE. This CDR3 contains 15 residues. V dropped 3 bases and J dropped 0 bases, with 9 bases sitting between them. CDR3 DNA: TGTGCCAGCAGCGCCGGACGGACGAACACCGGGGAGCTGTTTTTT. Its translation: CASSAGRTNTGELFF.

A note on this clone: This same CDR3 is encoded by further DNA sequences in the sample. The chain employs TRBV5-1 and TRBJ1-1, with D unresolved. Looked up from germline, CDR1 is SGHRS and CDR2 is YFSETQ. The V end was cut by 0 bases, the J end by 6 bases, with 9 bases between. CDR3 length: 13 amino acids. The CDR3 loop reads CASSLAAGPEAFF. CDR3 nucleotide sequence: TGCGCCAGCAGCTTGGCGGCTGGTCCTGAAGCTTTCTTT.

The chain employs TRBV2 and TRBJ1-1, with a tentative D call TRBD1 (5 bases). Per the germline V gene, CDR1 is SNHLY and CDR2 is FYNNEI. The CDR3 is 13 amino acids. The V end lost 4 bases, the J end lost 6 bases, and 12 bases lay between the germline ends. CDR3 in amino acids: CASSGQREPEAFF. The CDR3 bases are TGTGCCAGCAGTGGACAGCGAGAACCTGAAGCTTTCTTT.

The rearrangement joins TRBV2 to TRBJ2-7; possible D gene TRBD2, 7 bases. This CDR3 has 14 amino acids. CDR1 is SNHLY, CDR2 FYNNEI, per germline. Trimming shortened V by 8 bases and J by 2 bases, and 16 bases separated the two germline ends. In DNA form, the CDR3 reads TGTGCCAGCCGGGGAGGGGGGAATCCCTACGAGCAGTACTTC. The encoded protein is CASRGGGNPYEQYF. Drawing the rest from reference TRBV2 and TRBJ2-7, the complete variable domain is EPEVTQTPSHQVTQMGQEVILRCVPISNHLYFYWYRQILGQKVEFLVSFYNNEISEKSEIFDDQFSVERPDGSNFTLKIRSTKLEDSAMYFCASRGGGNPYEQYFGPGTRLTVT.

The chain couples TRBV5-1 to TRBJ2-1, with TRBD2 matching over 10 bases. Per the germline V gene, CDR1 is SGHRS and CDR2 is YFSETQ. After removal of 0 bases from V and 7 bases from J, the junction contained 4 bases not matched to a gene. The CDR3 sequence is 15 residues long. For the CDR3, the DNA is TGCGCCAGCAGCTTGGCTCTAGCGGGGGAGAATGAGCAGTTCTTC. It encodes CASSLALAGENEQFF.

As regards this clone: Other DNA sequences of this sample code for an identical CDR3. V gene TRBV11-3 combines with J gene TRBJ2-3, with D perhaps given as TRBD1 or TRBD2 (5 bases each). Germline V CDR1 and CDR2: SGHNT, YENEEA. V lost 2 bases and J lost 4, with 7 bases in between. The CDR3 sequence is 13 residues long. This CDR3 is CASSLRGADTQYF. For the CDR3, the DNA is TGTGCCAGCAGCTTAAGAGGGGCAGATACGCAGTATTTT.